This TCR beta chain was found in a study of CD8 T cells in ankylosing spondylitis. Study-level points and caveats: Disease-linked clones bore a CD8+ phenotype, appearing relatively rarely in peripheral blood. Previous work reported some of these motif variants in the synovial fluid and blood of reactive arthritis. About eight highly homologous variants made up a TCR beta motif that seemed to typify ankylosing spondylitis blood.

Using quantitative 5'-RACE with molecular barcodes, the authors made TCR beta libraries. MiXCR was run by TCRdb on the 5' RACE reads, yielding one entry per CDR3 protein. The sample records 210,000 or so distinct CDR3 sequences, around 24% being singletons. V dropped 5 bases and J dropped 2; count of bases not matched to a gene: 9. Germline V gene lookup returns CDR1 SGHTA and CDR2 FQGNSA. The CDR3 runs to 16 residues. This clonotype was seen at least ten times. What it recognizes is unknown. The rearrangement joins TRBV7-2 to TRBJ2-7; 10 bases align to TRBD2. The TCR comes from a male donor with ankylosing spondylitis or in good health (not recorded which). Sequenced input: blood, either unsorted or a sorted T cell fraction (not recorded which). CDR3 DNA sequence: TGTGCCAGCAGCCATCGCTCTAGCGGGGGAGCCTACGAGCAGTACTTC. As protein: CASSHRSSGGAYEQYF. Drawing the rest from reference TRBV7-2 and TRBJ2-7, the complete variable domain is GAGVSQSPSNKVTEKGKDVELRCDPISGHTALYWYRQSLGQGLEFLIYFQGNSAPDKSGLPSDRFSAERTGGSVSTLTIQRTQQEDSAVYLCASSHRSSGGAYEQYFGPGTRLTVT.